This T cell receptor (beta chain) was profiled in a study of CXCR3-negative and CXCR3-positive naive CD8 T cells. The sorter processed each CD8+ T cell subset in triplicate at some 330,000 cells apiece. The V gene's germline CDR1 is SGDLS and CDR2 YYNGEE. CDR3 length equals 15 residues. The authors prepared UMI-labeled TRB cDNA libraries by 5' RACE. TCRdb reanalyzed the 5' RACE reads, giving one entry per CDR3 protein sequence and no DNA. Recorded here are about 41,000 distinct CDR3 sequences; the top ten clones represent roughly 15%. Sequenced input: memory CD8+ T cells from blood. The receptor comes from a human donor in good health. Some clones in this sample may be carry-over from other donors' samples. The chain links TRBV9 to TRBJ1-1; TCRdb reports TRBD1, a call that lacks DNA to check it against. Here the CDR3 reads CASSVGAGVNTEAFF.